Following are 2 T cell receptor beta chains from one sample sequenced in a study of control samples from healthy donors and cancer patients. The assay was immunoSEQ multiplex PCR, and TCRdb's table has in-frame clones only and misses some. This sample's table reports fewer than 250,000 clones. Source material: blood. These receptors originate from a woman aged 30 to 39 in good health.

The rearrangement links TRBV2 to TRBJ1-3; a weak D match, TRBD1 (6 bases). Germline lookup yields CDR1 SNHLY and CDR2 FYNNEI. The V and J ends lost 1 base and 0 bases respectively, with 10 bases between them. CDR3 length equals 16 residues. The CDR3 protein is CASSEEGGFSGNTIYF. The CDR3 DNA reads TGTGCCAGCAGTGAAGAGGGGGGTTTCTCTGGAAACACCATATATTTT.

The chain couples TRBV16 to TRBJ2-7, with D maybe TRBD1 (5 bases). Germline V gives CDR1 KGHSY, CDR2 FQNENV. This CDR3 spans 15 amino acids. Trimming took 1 base from V and 3 from J, leaving 13 bases between them. For the CDR3, the DNA is TGTGCCAGCAGCCAATTTGCAGGGCGTCTCTACGAGCAGTACTTC. Amino acids: CASSQFAGRLYEQYF.